The 19 T cell receptor beta chains below all came from one sample that was sequenced in a study of T-cell reconstitution after alpha-beta-depleted transplantation in children. Unique molecular identifiers were used in preparing the TCRbeta library. MiXCR, applied by TCRdb to the PCR reads, yields one record per CDR3 protein. The sample includes 240,000 or so distinct CDR3 sequences, around 12% seen only once; the top ten take roughly 2.6%. The sequencing used PBMCs from the stem cell graft donor, collected from the stem cell graft. These receptors all come from a human donor who donated a stem cell graft to a child with acute lymphoblastic leukemia.

This clonotype was seen ten or more times. The chain carries TRBV27 and TRBJ2-7; D is ambiguous. In germline, CDR1 is MNHEY, CDR2 SMNVEV (reference sequence). V was trimmed by 3 bases and J by 4 bases, leaving 13 bases between them. This CDR3 is 14 amino acids long. As DNA, the CDR3 is TGTGCCAGCAGTTTTTCAGTTACGATGTACGAGCAGTACTTC. Protein sequence: CASSFSVTMYEQYF.

This clonotype appeared many times. The V and J genes are TRBV6-2 or TRBV6-3 and TRBJ2-3, with D perhaps matching TRBD1 or TRBD2 (5 bases each). The germline V gene encodes CDR1 MNHEY and CDR2 SVGEGT. V dropped 0 bases and J dropped 10 bases, with 14 bases sitting between them. The CDR3 consists of 14 residues. Written as DNA, the CDR3 is TGTGCCAGCAGTTACTCGAGGGCCGAAGGGGCGCAGTATTTT. It yields the protein CASSYSRAEGAQYF.

The CDR3 DNA sequence: TGTGCCAGCATAAGGAGTTTCTCTGGGGCCAACGTCCTGACTTTC. This codes for CASIRSFSGANVLTF. This chain uses TRBV6-2 or TRBV6-3 with TRBJ2-6, with D unclear. The length of the CDR3 is 15 residues. Germline CDR1 reads MNHEY; CDR2 reads SVGEGT. The ends were cut back, 7 bases at V and 0 bases at J, with 10 bases in the middle.

At least ten counts were recorded for this clonotype. The gene calls are TRBV5-1 and TRBJ2-3; D call uncertain. The CDR3 is 14 amino acids. The V end was cut by 4 bases, the J end by 0 bases, with 9 bases between. CDR1 SGHRS and CDR2 YFSETQ come from the germline V gene. CDR3 residues: CASSLGRSTDTQYF. DNA of the CDR3: TGCGCCAGCAGCCTAGGGCGTAGCACAGATACGCAGTATTTT.

This clonotype was recorded at least ten times. The rearrangement uses TRBV28 and TRBJ2-7; a possible D gene is TRBD1 (6 bases). CDR3 length equals 14 residues. Trimming stripped 3 bases from V and 4 bases from J, with 13 bases between. Germline V gene data show CDR1 as MDHEN and CDR2 as SYDVKM. CDR3 sequence reads: CASSFTGNIYEQYF. The CDR3 coding sequence is TGTGCCAGCAGTTTTACAGGGAATATATACGAGCAGTACTTC.

This clonotype was counted ten times or more. V is TRBV29-1 and J is TRBJ2-7; D is uncertain. The CDR3 is made up of 12 amino acids. Per germline, CDR1 SQVTM and CDR2 ANQGSEA. The V end lost 4 bases, the J end lost 1 base, and 8 bases lay between the germline ends. This chain's CDR3 is CSVVPSSYEQYF. The CDR3 nucleotides are TGCAGCGTTGTTCCGTCATCCTACGAGCAGTACTTC.

This clonotype was observed many times. The chain employs TRBV20-1 and TRBJ1-3; weak D call: TRBD1 (6 bases). Germline V CDR1 and CDR2: DFQATT, SNEGSKA (reference sequence). The V end lost 5 bases, the J end lost 0 bases, and 14 bases lay between the germline ends. This CDR3 contains 15 residues. The CDR3 coding sequence is TGCAGTGCTTTGGGGGCGGGGTCCTCTGGAAACACCATATATTTT. Translated: CSALGAGSSGNTIYF.

This clonotype was picked up many times. V gene TRBV9 combines with J gene TRBJ2-3, with a possible D match to TRBD1 (5 bases). The V end was cut by 4 bases, the J end by 1 base, with 19 bases between. The V gene's germline CDR1 is SGDLS and CDR2 YYNGEE. The CDR3 spans 17 residues. This chain's CDR3 is CASSPLTSGHRTDTQYF. The CDR3 nucleotides are TGTGCCAGCAGCCCTTTAACCTCAGGGCATCGCACAGATACGCAGTATTTT.

This clonotype occurred many times. J is TRBJ1-1 and V is TRBV10-3; D is uncertain. The CDR3 consists of 15 residues. Germline lookup yields CDR1 ENHRY and CDR2 SYGVKD. Deletions cut 3 bases from V and 0 bases from J, with 11 bases between. The CDR3 DNA is TGTGCCATCAGTGACCCAGCCTTTATGAACACTGAAGCTTTCTTT. Amino acid sequence: CAISDPAFMNTEAFF.

Of note for this clonotype: Given a much more abundant clone one base away, this may be a read error. The rearrangement links TRBV20-1 to TRBJ2-1; D remains ambiguous. Germline CDR1 DFQATT, CDR2 SNEGSKA (reference sequence). There are 17 residues in the CDR3. The CDR3 is CRARDPYGGNNNNEQFF. CDR3 bases: TGCCGTGCTAGAGATCCTTACGGCGGAAACAATAACAATGAGCAGTTCTTC.

This clonotype appeared many times. The chain couples TRBV14 to TRBJ1-2; D not certain. Germline CDR1 reads SGHDN; CDR2 reads FVKESK. This CDR3 is 14 amino acids long. V was clipped by 1 base and J by 4 bases, with 10 bases between them. This CDR3 is CASSQVGEIYGYTF. CDR3 nucleotides: TGTGCCAGCAGCCAAGTTGGGGAAATCTATGGCTACACCTTC. Drawing the rest from reference TRBV14 and TRBJ1-2, the complete variable domain is EAGVTQFPSHSVIEKGQTVTLRCDPISGHDNLYWYRRVMGKEIKFLLHFVKESKQDESGMPNNRFLAERTGGTYSTLKVQPAELEDSGVYFCASSQVGEIYGYTFGSGTRLTVV.

This clonotype appeared a few times. The V and J genes are TRBV12-3 or TRBV12-4 and TRBJ2-5; D is perhaps TRBD1 (6 bases). The ends were cut back, 8 bases at V and 5 bases at J, with 15 bases in the middle. The CDR3 runs to 13 residues. CDR3 DNA sequence: TGTGCCAGCGTGAGGGGGTCAGAGGAGACCCAGTACTTC. Translation: CASVRGSEETQYF.

This clonotype was recorded many times. This sequence joins TRBV10-3 and TRBJ2-5; 10 nucleotides match TRBD1. With V trimmed by 6 bases and J by 7 bases, 14 bases remained unmatched. CDR3 length: 16 amino acids. Germline lookup yields CDR1 ENHRY and CDR2 SYGVKD. CDR3 region: CAISESGQGKRGTQYF. CDR3 in DNA: TGTGCCATCAGCGAATCGGGACAGGGGAAGAGGGGGACCCAGTACTTC.

The chain is built from TRBV5-4 and TRBJ2-3, with a weak D call TRBD1 (5 bases). The CDR3 sequence is 14 residues long. Per the germline V gene, CDR1 is SGHNT and CDR2 is YYREEE (reference sequence). Trimming took 0 bases from V and 6 from J, leaving 11 bases between them. The CDR3, as DNA: TGTGCCAGCAGCTTGGTGGCGGCAGGGGATACGCAGTATTTT. It is translated as CASSLVAAGDTQYF.

This clonotype was observed a few times. The chain uses TRBV28 and TRBJ1-4, with 8 bases that match TRBD1. The CDR3 runs 17 residues. Germline trimming cut 5 bases from V and 0 bases from J; bases unmatched to any gene: 8. Germline assignment: CDR1 MDHEN and CDR2 SYDVKM. CDR3 DNA: TGTGCCAGCAGTCAGACAGGGACAGGCGCAACTAATGAAAAACTGTTTTTT. It yields the protein CASSQTGTGATNEKLFF.

This clonotype was recorded at least ten times. This sequence joins TRBV4-3 and TRBJ1-6; TRBD1 matches 7 bases. This CDR3 is 15 amino acids long. Germline CDR1 and CDR2: LGHNA and YSLEER. Germline trimming cut 4 bases from V and 10 bases from J; bases unmatched to any gene: 10. CDR3 DNA: TGCGCCAGCAGCCCTACCGGGACAGATAGCTCACCCCTCCACTTT. Protein sequence: CASSPTGTDSSPLHF.

This clonotype was counted only a few times. The J gene is TRBJ2-5, the V gene TRBV5-6, with TRBD2 matching 13 bases. CDR1 and CDR2 from the germline V gene are SGHDT and YYEEEE. This CDR3 spans 20 amino acids. Trimming removed 3 bases from V and 4 bases from J; junction bases left unmatched: 18. The CDR3 DNA is TGTGCCAGCAGCTCAGTCGGACTAGCGGGAGCCAAGACGACCGGAGAGACCCAGTACTTC. Protein sequence: CASSSVGLAGAKTTGETQYF.

This clonotype occurred many times. This rearrangement joins TRBV20-1 to TRBJ2-2; 8 bases agree with TRBD1. This CDR3 has 15 amino acids. Looked up from germline, CDR1 is DFQATT and CDR2 is SNEGSKA (reference sequence). Unmatched junction bases numbered 5, after V lost 1 base and J lost 4 bases. The CDR3 loop is CSARGQGSPTGELFF. CDR3 nucleotides: TGCAGTGCTAGAGGACAGGGGAGCCCCACCGGGGAGCTGTTTTTT.

Ten or more counts support this clonotype. V gene TRBV20-1 combines with J gene TRBJ2-1; the D is unclear. This CDR3 region has 14 residues. Trimming stripped 3 bases from V and 0 bases from J, with 9 bases between. In germline, CDR1 is DFQATT, CDR2 SNEGSKA (reference sequence). The CDR3 spells CSARSRSSYNEQFF. In DNA form, the CDR3 reads TGCAGTGCTAGGTCCAGGAGCTCCTACAATGAGCAGTTCTTC.